This TCR beta chain originates from a study of OX40 agonist ivuxolimab in advanced cancers. Looking at the study overall: Ivuxolimab, which targeted the costimulatory receptor OX40 (CD134), was an agonistic, fully human IgG2 monoclonal antibody. The dose-escalation cohort was 80% to 90% male with a mean age of about 65 years, ranging from roughly 23 to 90. The purpose of peripheral TCRbeta sequencing was to test whether ivuxolimab changed TCR sequence diversity and led to clonal T-cell expansion. The paper describes the monotherapy dose-escalation part (N = 52 patients) of the phase I trial of ivuxolimab. Patients were allowed to have had prior anti-PD-1, anti-PD-L1 or anti-CTLA-4 therapy, and around 40% of the dose-escalation patients had previously received checkpoint inhibitors. Intravenous ivuxolimab was administered to patients every 2 weeks at six dose levels: 0.01, 0.1, 0.3, 1.5, 3 and 10 mg/kg. Among the roughly 52 dose-escalation patients, around 19 had hepatocellular carcinoma, approximately 15 melanoma, 9 renal cell carcinoma and 9 head and neck cancer. Three dose-escalation patients achieved partial responses, one with hepatocellular carcinoma and two with cutaneous melanoma.

Genomic DNA was isolated from the sorted cells so that the TCRbeta CDR3 region could be sequenced. The immunoSEQ Assay was used to sequence the TCRbeta CDR3 regions. TCRdb provides this immuneACCESS table in a form limited to in-frame rearrangements. Some clones are lacking; in checked studies, under half of them reflect an unresolved V gene, and why the rest are absent is not known. Recorded for this sample are tens of thousands of clones; roughly four fifths of them occurred a single time. In total, the top ten clones hold 0.69% of the sample. Cut back by 0 bases and 6 bases, the V and J ends lie 6 bases apart. Including cysteine and phenylalanine, the CDR3 has 13 amino acids. Here the CDR3 DNA is all that survives: 39 bases in frame from base 1. CDR1 and CDR2 (SGHDT, YYEEEE) derive from the germline V gene. In regard to this clone: Its target antigen remains unknown. Base qualities were left out, and no much larger clone turns up one base away.

General conclusions and limits of the study: Clonal expansion of both CD4+ and CD8+ blood T cells was observed from baseline to week 6 at doses 0.1 to 3.0 mg/kg. The antigen specificity of the clonally expanded peripheral T cells was not determined. In the 0.1-3.0 mg/kg groups, partial responders were among the patients with the lowest normalized peripheral clonal expansion, particularly in CD8+ T cells. After ivuxolimab, expanded clones were on average more numerous among CD8+ T cells than among CD4+ T cells. Low levels of normalized T-cell clonal expansion were also seen in some nonresponding patients.

Patients with autoimmune disease history or receiving systemic immunosuppression were excluded from the trial. In every dose cohort, peripheral blood was drawn for TCR sequencing at baseline, cycle 4 day 1, and cycle 7 day 1. Samples were obtained from an open-label, multicenter, first-in-human phase I dose-escalation trial of ivuxolimab. Adults with locally advanced or metastatic melanoma, renal cell carcinoma, hepatocellular carcinoma or head and neck squamous cell carcinoma were enrolled in the trial. Before TCR sequencing, CD4+ and CD8+ T cells were separately sorted from peripheral blood. This chain joins TRBV5-6 to TRBJ2-2; no D gene call is confident. Here the sequenced sample was CD4+ or CD8+ T cells sorted from blood, taken in a trial of the OX40 agonist ivuxolimab. This TCR came from an adult with an advanced solid tumor such as melanoma, head and neck, liver or kidney cancer. In nucleotides, the sequence is TGTGCCAGCAGCTTGGTGATCGCCGGGGAGCTGTTTTTT. Translated, this gives CASSLVIAGELFF.